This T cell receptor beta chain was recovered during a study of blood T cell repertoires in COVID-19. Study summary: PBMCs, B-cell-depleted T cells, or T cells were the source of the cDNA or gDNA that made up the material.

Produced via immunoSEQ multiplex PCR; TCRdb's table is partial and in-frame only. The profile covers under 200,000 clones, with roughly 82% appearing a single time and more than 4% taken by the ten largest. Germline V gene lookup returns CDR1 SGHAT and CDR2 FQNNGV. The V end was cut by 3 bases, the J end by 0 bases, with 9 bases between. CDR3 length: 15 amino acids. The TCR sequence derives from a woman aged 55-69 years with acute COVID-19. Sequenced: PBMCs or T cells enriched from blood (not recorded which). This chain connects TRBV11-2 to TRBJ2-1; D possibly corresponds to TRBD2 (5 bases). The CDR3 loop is CASSFGGSSYNEQFF. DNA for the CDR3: TGTGCCAGCAGCTTTGGTGGGAGCTCCTACAATGAGCAGTTCTTC.